This T cell receptor beta chain emerged from a study of shared clonotypes between healthy human individuals. The table lists this clone with a count of one. Its cognate antigen is unknown. The CDR3 has 16 amino acids. Trimming at V came to 4 bases and at J to 4 bases, leaving 11 bases not matched to a gene. CDR1 is SGHDT, CDR2 YYEEEE, per germline. This table comes from immunoSEQ multiplex PCR, and its TCRdb copy is limited to in-frame clones, with some not included. There are about 1.5 million clones in the sample; approximately 98% occur only once, and 0.4% to 0.45% lies in the top ten. Points from the study as a whole: Naive subsets typically showed greater estimated richness than memory subsets. Among non-shared clonotypes, generation probabilities were lower than among those shared by all four donors.

What was sequenced was naive CD4+ T cells sorted from blood. The subset was: CD45RA+ positively selected. This clonotype was obtained from a man aged 25 to 45 in good health. The chain employs TRBV5-6 and TRBJ2-1, with 7 bases fitting TRBD1. The CDR3 bases are TGTGCCAGCAGCCCGAGGGGGCAGTTGGGGTACAATGAGCAGTTCTTC. The encoded protein is CASSPRGQLGYNEQFF.